These 8 T cell receptor beta chains came from one sample sequenced in a study of technical replicates of blood from a handful of donors. The data were produced by immunoSEQ multiplex PCR, yet TCRdb's version contains in-frame clones alone and is incomplete. The sample lists about 74,000 clones, approximately 95% occurring once. What was sequenced was T cells isolated from PBMCs. All receptors derive from a human donor in good health.

This clone was seen a handful of times. The chain's CDR3 is CASSRADSYEQYF. The CDR3 coding sequence is TGCGCCAGCAGTCGAGCGGATAGCTACGAGCAGTACTTC. This rearrangement joins TRBV23-1 to TRBJ2-7, with a possible D match to TRBD2 (5 bases). TRBV23-1 has ORF status, its function being uncertain. The CDR3 loop spans 13 amino acids. V lost 4 bases and J 3 bases, leaving 10 bases between the germline ends.

This chain uses TRBV5-6 with TRBJ2-3; the match to TRBD2 covers 10 bases. Per the germline V gene, CDR1 is SGHDT and CDR2 is YYEEEE. The CDR3 contains 16 residues. V lost 2 bases to trimming and J lost 4 bases; unmatched junction nucleotides: 7. Written as DNA, the CDR3 is TGTGCCAGCAGCTTTACGAGCGGGGGGGCAGCAGATACGCAGTATTTT. This encodes CASSFTSGGAADTQYF.

The V call is TRBV5-4, the J call TRBJ2-5, with 8 bases aligning to TRBD2. V gave up 4 bases and J gave up 1 base; unmatched junction bases: 0. The germline V gene encodes CDR1 SGHNT and CDR2 YYREEE (reference sequence). The CDR3 spans 13 residues. This CDR3 reads CASSRGGQETQYF. The CDR3 DNA is TGTGCCAGCAGCCGGGGGGGCCAAGAGACCCAGTACTTC.

J is TRBJ1-2 and V is TRBV6-5, with D uncertain. Trimming stripped 3 bases from V and 2 bases from J, with 10 bases between. CDR3 length equals 14 residues. Germline CDR1 is MNHEY and CDR2 is SVGAGI. DNA for the CDR3: TGTGCCAGCAGTTATAATCCGGTCAACTATGGCTACACCTTC. Translation: CASSYNPVNYGYTF.

V and J are TRBV9 and TRBJ2-2; the D gene is possibly TRBD1 (6 bases). Trimming left V 3 bases short and J 3 bases short, with 9 bases between. The V gene's germline CDR1 is SGDLS and CDR2 YYNGEE. This CDR3 has 14 amino acids. The CDR3: CASSGGHYTGELFF. In nucleotides, the CDR3 is TGTGCCAGCAGCGGGGGACATTACACCGGGGAGCTGTTTTTT.

V is TRBV5-4 and J is TRBJ2-5; D is undetermined. The V gene lost 0 bases and the J gene lost 2 bases, with 11 bases spanning the gap. CDR1 and CDR2 (germline): SGHNT, YYREEE (reference sequence). The CDR3 totals 15 residues. CDR3 DNA: TGTGCCAGCAGCTTGGATCCGTCCCGGCAAGAGACCCAGTACTTC. Translation gives CASSLDPSRQETQYF.

The chain couples TRBV4-2 to TRBJ2-1, with D tentatively TRBD2 (6 bases). Germline V gene sequence: CDR1 LGHNA, CDR2 YNFKEQ. Deletions cut 5 bases from V and 4 bases from J, with 9 bases between. The CDR3 is 13 residues long. The CDR3, as DNA: TGTGCCAGCAGCAGAGGACTATACAATGAGCAGTTCTTC. It specifies CASSRGLYNEQFF.

The table lists this clone with a count of one. The chain uses TRBV7-2 and TRBJ2-2; D gene uncertain. Trimming took 2 bases from V and 1 from J, leaving 11 bases between them. The germline V gene encodes CDR1 SGHTA and CDR2 FQGNSA. This CDR3 is built from 16 residues. The CDR3 protein is CASSLIPRMNTGELFF. The CDR3 coding sequence is TGTGCCAGCAGCTTAATTCCCAGGATGAACACCGGGGAGCTGTTTTTT.